The 31 T cell receptor beta chains presented below share a single source sample, sequenced in a study of shared clonotypes between healthy human individuals. The assay was immunoSEQ multiplex PCR, and TCRdb's table has in-frame clones only and misses some. The table has about 1 million clones, around 76% seen once. The specimen was memory CD4+ T cells sorted from blood. The subset is: CD45RA-negative fraction. The source is a man in his late teens or twenties in good health.

The V gene is TRBV11-2, the J gene TRBJ2-5; the match to TRBD2 covers 8 bases. Germline CDR1 SGHAT, CDR2 FQNNGV. V shed 5 bases, J shed 5 bases, and the junction held 10 bases outside the gene matches. The CDR3 is 15 residues long. As DNA, the CDR3 is TGTGCCAGCAGCCTATCGGGTGCTAGCGGGGAGACCCAGTACTTC. This encodes CASSLSGASGETQYF.

This clone was picked up many times. Other DNA sequences in this sample translate to the same CDR3. The chain recombines TRBV7-9 with TRBJ1-3; no reliable D call. V was clipped by 6 bases and J by 4 bases, with 7 bases between them. Germline V gene data show CDR1 as SEHNR and CDR2 as FQNEAQ (reference sequence). CDR3 length equals 12 residues. This CDR3 reads CASSTTGNTIYF. DNA for the CDR3: TGTGCCAGCAGTACGACAGGAAACACCATATATTTT. Full variable domain (remainder filled in from reference TRBV7-9 and TRBJ1-3): DTGVSQNPRHKITKRGQNVTFRCDPISEHNRLYWYRQTLGQGPEFLTYFQNEAQLEKSRLLSDRFSAERPKGSFSTLEIQRTEQGDSAMYLCASSTTGNTIYFGEGSWLTVV.

This clone has only one observation. The V gene is TRBV9, the J gene TRBJ1-2; TRBD1 aligns across 7 bases. Germline CDR1 SGDLS, CDR2 YYNGEE. The CDR3 consists of 12 residues. Trimming took 4 bases from V and 13 from J; bases not matched to a gene: 10. The CDR3 loop reads CASSLQQGPSTF. CDR3 nucleotide sequence: TGTGCCAGCAGCCTACAACAGGGGCCTAGCACCTTC.

Concerning this clone itself: An end of the junction does not agree with germline; a read error may underlie this. The chain uses TRBV19 and TRBJ2-5; D call uncertain. The CDR3 contains 14 residues. Germline lookup yields CDR1 LNHDA and CDR2 SQIVND (reference sequence). CDR3 in amino acids: CASRSTGSQGTQYF. CDR3 DNA sequence: TGTGCCAGTAGATCGACCGGGTCCCAAGGGACCCAGTACTTC.

The genes are TRBV7-9 and TRBJ2-3; no clear D. The germline gives CDR1 SEHNR, CDR2 FQNEAQ (reference sequence). Trimming left V 7 bases short and J 5 bases short, with 22 bases between. The CDR3 is 16 residues long. The DNA for the CDR3 is TGTGCCAGCATGGGATGGTTTGAGATTAACGTAGATACGCAGTATTTT. Its translation: CASMGWFEINVDTQYF.

The chain joins TRBV5-4 to TRBJ2-5; the D is unclear. The germline V and J ends were trimmed by 3 bases and 0 bases, with 18 bases remaining between them. The CDR3 runs 17 residues. Germline CDR1 reads SGHNT; CDR2 reads YYREEE (reference sequence). This CDR3 reads CASSSLRSWPNQETQYF. The CDR3 DNA reads TGTGCCAGCAGCTCCCTTCGTAGTTGGCCGAACCAAGAGACCCAGTACTTC.

The chain has TRBV11-3 and TRBJ2-1, with a possible D match to TRBD1 (5 bases). The CDR3 has 11 residues. Trimming removed 6 bases at V and 9 bases at J, with 9 bases between. CDR1 is SGHNT and CDR2 is YENEEA in the germline V gene. The chain's CDR3 is CASSQGGEQFF. In DNA form, the CDR3 reads TGTGCCAGCAGTCAGGGTGGTGAGCAGTTCTTC.

This rearrangement joins TRBV11-2 to TRBJ2-3, with 10 bases identical to TRBD2. The germline gives CDR1 SGHAT, CDR2 FQNNGV. This CDR3 region has 16 residues. V shed 4 bases, J shed 2 bases, and the junction held 6 bases outside the gene matches. The CDR3 region has the DNA TGTGCCAGCAGCTCCGGACTAGCGGCCTTCACAGATACGCAGTATTTT. Translated, it gives CASSSGLAAFTDTQYF.

This chain links TRBV27 with TRBJ2-7; the match to TRBD1 covers 9 bases. The V and J ends lost 6 bases and 5 bases, in that order; junction bases with no gene match: 5. The CDR3 has 13 amino acids. CDR1 and CDR2 from the germline V gene are MNHEY and SMNVEV (reference sequence). CDR3 bases: TGTGCCAGCAGCTACCGGGACAGGGACGAGCAGTACTTC. Translated: CASSYRDRDEQYF.

This clone was recorded only once. The V gene is TRBV28, the J gene TRBJ2-7; D remains unclear. The germline gives CDR1 MDHEN, CDR2 SYDVKM. The CDR3 spans 12 residues. V lost 6 bases to trimming and J lost 2 bases, with 8 bases between them. The CDR3 DNA follows: TGTGCCAGCAGAGGACCTCCCTACGAGCAGTACTTC. It encodes CASRGPPYEQYF. Supplemented by reference TRBV28 and TRBJ2-7, the full variable domain reads DVKVTQSSRYLVKRTGEKVFLECVQDMDHENMFWYRQDPGLGLRLIYFSYDVKMKEKGDIPEGYSVSREKKERFSLILESASTNQTSMYLCASRGPPYEQYFGPGTRLTVT.

The chain employs TRBV27 and TRBJ1-5; D gene uncertain. Deletions cut 3 bases from V and 6 bases from J, with 6 bases between. The CDR3 is made up of 12 amino acids. The germline V gene has CDR1 MNHEY and CDR2 SMNVEV (reference sequence). In DNA form, the CDR3 reads TGTGCCAGCAGTTTCCGAGGTCAGCCCCAGCATTTT. It translates to CASSFRGQPQHF.

The chain couples TRBV6-5 to TRBJ2-3; 7 bases fit TRBD1. CDR3 length: 16 residues. Looked up from germline, CDR1 is MNHEY and CDR2 is SVGAGI. The junction had 3 bases not matched to a gene; V was cut back by 0 bases and J by 0 bases. In DNA, the CDR3 is TGTGCCAGCAGTTACTCGGGACAGTATAGCACAGATACGCAGTATTTT. Protein product: CASSYSGQYSTDTQYF.

The chain joins TRBV7-9 to TRBJ2-1; D possibly corresponds to TRBD2 (6 bases). Germline CDR1 is SEHNR and CDR2 is FQNEAQ (reference sequence). The ends were cut back, 8 bases at V and 4 bases at J, with 12 bases in the middle. The CDR3 loop spans 13 amino acids. The CDR3 sequence: CASHLASYNEQFF. DNA for the CDR3: TGTGCCAGCCATCTAGCGTCATACAATGAGCAGTTCTTC.

The chain carries TRBV19 and TRBJ1-1; the D is unclear. Trimming shortened V by 4 bases and J by 0 bases, and 9 bases separated the two germline ends. The CDR3 totals 14 residues. Per the germline V gene, CDR1 is LNHDA and CDR2 is SQIVND (reference sequence). In nucleotides, the CDR3 is TGTGCCAGTAGTACGTACAGCATGAACACTGAAGCTTTCTTT. Protein product: CASSTYSMNTEAFF.

As for this clone: Within the sample, other DNA sequences also encode this same CDR3. The chain links TRBV5-4 to TRBJ2-2; 8 positions agree with TRBD2. The V segment lost 0 bases and the J segment 5 bases; nucleotides outside the gene matches: 0. This CDR3 has 14 amino acids. Germline CDR1 SGHNT, CDR2 YYREEE (reference sequence). The CDR3 protein is CASSLAGGTGELFF. The CDR3 DNA sequence: TGTGCCAGCAGCTTGGCGGGGGGGACCGGGGAGCTGTTTTTT.

V usage is TRBV7-6 and J usage is TRBJ2-2; TRBD1 might be the D (5 bases). V was cut by 6 bases and J by 4 bases, with 24 bases left in between. This CDR3 is 18 amino acids long. Germline V lookup: CDR1 SGHVS, CDR2 FNYEAQ. The CDR3 loop is CASSPTTTAMTLTGELFF. The CDR3, as DNA: TGTGCCAGCAGTCCCACGACGACAGCCATGACCCTCACCGGGGAGCTGTTTTTT. The full variable domain, with the rest looked up from reference TRBV7-6 and TRBJ2-2, is GAGVSQSPRYKVTKRGQDVALRCDPISGHVSLYWYRQALGQGPEFLTYFNYEAQQDKSGLPNDRFSAERPEGSISTLTIQRTEQRDSAMYRCASSPTTTAMTLTGELFFGEGSRLTVL.

In this sample, this clone turned up many times. V gene TRBV5-1 combines with J gene TRBJ2-6, with D uncertain. V lost 2 bases, J lost 0 bases, and 12 bases lay in between. The CDR3 runs to 17 residues. Per germline, CDR1 SGHRS and CDR2 YFSETQ. As DNA, the CDR3 is TGCGCCAGCAGCTTCGACGCCACCTCCTCTGGGGCCAACGTCCTGACTTTC. As protein: CASSFDATSSGANVLTF.

The V gene is TRBV6-5, the J gene TRBJ2-3, with a weak D call TRBD2 (6 bases). CDR3 length: 15 amino acids. V was trimmed by 4 bases and J by 1 base, leaving 12 bases between them. In germline, CDR1 is MNHEY, CDR2 SVGAGI. Here the CDR3 reads CASSSLSSGTDTQYF. The CDR3 bases are TGTGCCAGCAGTTCCTTGTCTAGCGGCACAGATACGCAGTATTTT.

This clone was observed once. The CDR3 protein is CASSLVGTMNTEAFF. The CDR3 DNA reads as TGTGCCAGCAGCTTGGTGGGTACAATGAACACTGAAGCTTTCTTT. The chain carries TRBV5-5 and TRBJ1-1; D unresolved. There are 15 residues in the CDR3. Germline V lookup: CDR1 SGHKS, CDR2 YYEKEE (reference sequence). V lost 0 bases and J lost 0, with 9 bases in between.

The V gene is TRBV10-3, the J gene TRBJ1-4, with 8 bases lining up with TRBD1. The CDR3 runs 16 residues. Trimming cost V 2 bases and J 11 bases; bases outside gene matches: 13. Per germline, CDR1 ENHRY and CDR2 SYGVKD. CDR3 in amino acids: CAISEGLAGQGGKLFF. DNA of the CDR3: TGTGCCATCAGTGAGGGCCTGGCAGGACAGGGTGGTAAACTGTTTTTT.

CDR3 sequence reads: CASSIGVGNTEAFF. For the CDR3, the DNA is TGCGCCAGCAGCATTGGTGTGGGGAACACTGAAGCTTTCTTT. The V and J genes are TRBV5-1 and TRBJ1-1; D is ambiguous. The CDR3 is 14 residues long. Germline V CDR1 and CDR2: SGHRS, YFSETQ. The ends were cut back, 4 bases at V and 1 base at J, with 11 bases in the middle.

The CDR3 sequence: CASSLEGLGVKPLHF. Written as DNA, the CDR3 is TGTGCCAGCAGTTTAGAGGGCCTGGGGGTTAAACCCCTCCACTTT. The rearrangement uses TRBV28 and TRBJ1-6, with a tentative D call TRBD1 (5 bases). V was shortened by 2 bases and J by 12 bases, with 17 bases between the two germline ends. CDR3 length: 15 amino acids. Germline V gene data show CDR1 as MDHEN and CDR2 as SYDVKM.

Notes on this clone: Other DNA sequences within the sample encode an identical CDR3. V usage is TRBV30 and J usage is TRBJ1-3, with D unresolved. This CDR3 is 16 amino acids long. The germline CDR1 and CDR2 sequences are GTSNPN and SVGIG (reference sequence). With 1 base removed from V and 0 bases from J, the gap between germline ends came to 13 bases. The CDR3 sequence is CAWSGGTLGSGNTIYF. CDR3 DNA: TGTGCCTGGAGTGGGGGTACACTTGGCTCTGGAAACACCATATATTTT.

The chain carries TRBV10-3 and TRBJ1-2, with D unresolved. Germline values: CDR1 ENHRY, CDR2 SYGVKD. The V end lost 3 bases, the J end lost 0 bases, and 8 bases lay between the germline ends. This CDR3 has 14 residues. The CDR3 region is CAISDDGSNYGYTF. DNA for the CDR3: TGTGCCATCAGTGACGACGGCTCTAACTATGGCTACACCTTC.

This clone was seen a handful of times. V and J are TRBV6-5 and TRBJ2-7; the match to TRBD2 covers 9 bases. The CDR3 is 15 amino acids. The germline V gene encodes CDR1 MNHEY and CDR2 SVGAGI. V lost 6 bases, J lost 3 bases, and 9 bases stayed unmatched. The CDR3 loop is CASRNAGLANYEQYF. As DNA, the CDR3 is TGTGCCAGCAGAAATGCGGGACTAGCCAACTACGAGCAGTACTTC.

V is TRBV21-1 and J is TRBJ1-3. TRBV21-1 has pseudogene status. This CDR3 has 17 amino acids. CDR3 DNA sequence: TGTGCCAGCAACCCTCCCGGGACGGAGGTCTCTGGAAACACCATATATTTT. It is translated as CASNPPGTEVSGNTIYF.

This clone appeared a single time. This chain connects TRBV19 to TRBJ1-6; D call uncertain. Germline loops: CDR1 LNHDA, CDR2 SQIVND (reference sequence). Between the trimmed V and J ends, which lost 7 bases and 5 bases, there was a span of 15 bases. This CDR3 region has 15 residues. The CDR3 region has the DNA TGTGCCAGTAACCATCCGAGCATAGATAATTCACCCCTCCACTTT. Translated: CASNHPSIDNSPLHF.

Only a few counts were recorded for this clone. This chain connects TRBV7-9 to TRBJ1-1, with D perhaps matching TRBD1 (5 bases). From germline, CDR1 is SEHNR and CDR2 FQNEAQ (reference sequence). Deletions cut 2 bases from V and 4 bases from J, with 14 bases between. The CDR3 sequence is 15 residues long. The CDR3 DNA follows: TGTGCCAGCAGCTTATATGGGGGAATGGGCACTGAAGCTTTCTTT. Translated, it gives CASSLYGGMGTEAFF.

In its sample, this clone was seen once. The rearrangement links TRBV5-1 to TRBJ1-1; D is unclear. V lost 4 bases and J 2 bases, leaving 9 bases between the germline ends. Germline V gene sequence: CDR1 SGHRS, CDR2 YFSETQ. The CDR3 contains 13 residues. This CDR3 reads CASSMGGNTEAFF. The CDR3, as DNA: TGCGCCAGCAGCATGGGTGGAAACACTGAAGCTTTCTTT.

This clone was detected only a few times. This chain connects TRBV25-1 to TRBJ1-1; no definite D call. The CDR3 is 14 residues long. The germline V gene encodes CDR1 MGHDK and CDR2 SYGVNS. V lost 2 bases and J 1 base, leaving 8 bases between the germline ends. The CDR3: CASSEGRRNTEAFF. In nucleotides, the CDR3 is TGTGCCAGCAGTGAAGGCAGGAGGAACACTGAAGCTTTCTTT.

The chain has TRBV7-2 and TRBJ1-6; D possibly corresponds to TRBD1 (6 bases). This CDR3 contains 17 residues. The V gene lost 4 bases and the J gene lost 10 bases, with 23 bases spanning the gap. Germline CDR1 is SGHTA and CDR2 is FQGNSA. CDR3 in amino acids: CASSWKGGGAQPSPLHF. CDR3 nucleotide sequence: TGTGCCAGCAGCTGGAAAGGTGGGGGGGCCCAACCCTCACCCCTCCACTTT.